The T cell receptor beta chain described here comes from a study of shared clonotypes between healthy human individuals. Turning to the study itself: Serving as donors were a couple of women and a few men, whose ages spanned 18 to 49.

The CDR3 is 17 residues long. The V gene end was trimmed by 8 bases and the J gene end by 2 bases; junction bases not matched to a gene: 12. The germline V gene has CDR1 SNHLY and CDR2 FYNNEI. Generated by immunoSEQ multiplex PCR, the TCRdb table keeps only in-frame clones and is missing some. The data contain 470,000 or so clones, 78% of them singletons. The source is a woman between 35 and 50 years old in good health. Some clones in this sample may be carry-over from other donors' samples. The genes are TRBV2 and TRBJ2-1; 10 bases are shared with TRBD2. The specimen sequenced was PBMCs. The chain's CDR3 is CASVGNSGRRAYNEQFF. In nucleotides, the CDR3 is TGTGCCAGCGTTGGGAATAGCGGGAGGAGAGCCTACAATGAGCAGTTCTTC. Using reference TRBV2 and TRBJ2-1 for the parts outside the CDR3, the full variable domain is EPEVTQTPSHQVTQMGQEVILRCVPISNHLYFYWYRQILGQKVEFLVSFYNNEISEKSEIFDDQFSVERPDGSNFTLKIRSTKLEDSAMYFCASVGNSGRRAYNEQFFGPGTRLTVL.